Below are 31 T cell receptor beta chains sequenced from a single sample in a study of shared clonotypes between healthy human individuals. Assay: immunoSEQ multiplex PCR; the TCRdb copy retains only in-frame clones and omits some. Among around 370,000 clones, about 97% were seen once, and the ten largest hold 0.32%. The sample was memory CD8+ T cells sorted from blood. Stated subset: CD45RO+ cells pooled with CCR7-negative TemRA cells. These receptors originate from a man aged 30 to 39 in good health.

The rearrangement links TRBV5-4 to TRBJ2-6, with D uncertain. The CDR3 consists of 16 residues. Trimming cost V 4 bases and J 0 bases, with 11 bases left between them. CDR1 and CDR2 (germline): SGHNT, YYREEE (reference sequence). For the CDR3, the DNA is TGTGCCAGCAGCAGAACAGCTAGCTCTGGGGCCAACGTCCTGACTTTC. This translates into CASSRTASSGANVLTF.

The J gene is TRBJ1-2, the V gene TRBV7-9; D remains unclear. The CDR3 totals 12 residues. V shed 4 bases and J shed 8 bases, with 11 bases lying between them. The germline gives CDR1 SEHNR, CDR2 FQNEAQ (reference sequence). Here the CDR3 DNA reads TGTGCCAGCAGCTGGGAAGCAGAAGGCTACACCTTC. It specifies CASSWEAEGYTF.

This sequence joins TRBV13 and TRBJ1-1; 9 positions match TRBD1. The germline gives CDR1 PRHDT, CDR2 FYEKMQ (reference sequence). CDR3 length: 16 amino acids. The J segment lost 3 bases and the V segment lost 5 bases, leaving 10 bases of the junction unmatched. CDR3 DNA: TGTGCCAGCAGCCCGAGGGACAGGGCCTGGGACACTGAAGCTTTCTTT. This encodes CASSPRDRAWDTEAFF.

The rearrangement joins TRBV27 to TRBJ2-7; D assignment may be TRBD1 or TRBD2 (5 bases each). The V end was cut by 6 bases, the J end by 2 bases, with 17 bases between. CDR3 size: 15 residues. Germline values: CDR1 MNHEY, CDR2 SMNVEV (reference sequence). CDR3 DNA: TGTGCCAGCAGACCGTTCCGGGACCTCCCCTACGAGCAGTACTTC. The encoded protein is CASRPFRDLPYEQYF.

The rearrangement uses TRBV25-1 and TRBJ1-2; D gene ambiguous. The CDR3 covers 14 residues. The V gene's germline CDR1 is MGHDK and CDR2 SYGVNS. Trimming left V 7 bases short and J 5 bases short, with 17 bases between. The CDR3 here is CASTTAFGEYGYTF. CDR3 DNA sequence: TGTGCCAGCACGACCGCATTTGGGGAATATGGCTACACCTTC.

A remark on this clone: The junction does not match germline at one end; this may be a read error. V usage is TRBV5-6 and J usage is TRBJ1-2; D is ambiguous. CDR1 SGHDT and CDR2 YYEEEE come from the germline V gene. The CDR3 totals 11 residues. Written as DNA, the CDR3 is TGTGCCAGCAGCTCGGCTGGTAAGCAAGCCTTC. Residues: CASSSAGKQAF.

The chain is built from TRBV5-8 and TRBJ2-7, with D tentatively TRBD1 (6 bases). Germline CDR1 and CDR2: SGHTS and YDEGEE. The CDR3 contains 15 residues. V lost 4 bases to trimming and J lost 0 bases, with 14 bases between them. The CDR3 nucleotides are TGTGCCAGCAGCCTAGGCAGGGGTGGCTCCTACGAGCAGTACTTC. It encodes CASSLGRGGSYEQYF.

CDR3 loop: CASRGGGPGNTIYF. DNA of the CDR3: TGTGCCAGCAGGGGGGGCGGTCCTGGAAACACCATATATTTT. This chain joins TRBV7-9 and TRBJ1-3, with D perhaps matching TRBD1 (6 bases). V gave up 6 bases and J gave up 2 bases, with 11 bases separating them. The germline CDR1 and CDR2 sequences are SEHNR and FQNEAQ (reference sequence). There are 14 residues in the CDR3. The variable domain in full, with the rest retrieved from reference TRBV7-9 and TRBJ1-3, is DTGVSQNPRHKITKRGQNVTFRCDPISEHNRLYWYRQTLGQGPEFLTYFQNEAQLEKSRLLSDRFSAERPKGSFSTLEIQRTEQGDSAMYLCASRGGGPGNTIYFGEGSWLTVV.

The gene calls are TRBV5-6 and TRBJ2-1; 12 bases are shared with TRBD2. The trim removed 2 bases at V and 9 bases at J, leaving 9 bases unmatched. The germline V gene encodes CDR1 SGHDT and CDR2 YYEEEE. This CDR3 is 16 amino acids long. The CDR3 region has the DNA TGTGCCAGCAGCTTCTGGACTAGCGGGAACCGGGGTGAGCAGTTCTTC. It specifies CASSFWTSGNRGEQFF.

The chain employs TRBV11-1 and TRBJ2-3, with TRBD2 as a possible D gene (5 bases). The germline V and J ends were trimmed by 5 bases and 6 bases, with 18 bases remaining between them. Per the germline V gene, CDR1 is SGHAT and CDR2 is FQDESV (reference sequence). The CDR3 runs 15 residues. CDR3 loop: CASSPQLRVSDTQYF. In DNA, the CDR3 is TGTGCCAGCAGCCCTCAGCTGCGGGTATCTGATACGCAGTATTTT.

The rearrangement links TRBV28 to TRBJ2-7, with D maybe TRBD2 (5 bases). The CDR3 is 14 residues long. The V gene's germline CDR1 is MDHEN and CDR2 SYDVKM. V was clipped by 5 bases and J by 4 bases, with 15 bases between them. The CDR3 DNA reads as TGTGCCAGCAGTCGGCTCACGTGGACTTACGAGCAGTACTTC. Translation: CASSRLTWTYEQYF.

The V call is TRBV6-5, the J call TRBJ2-3; D is undetermined. The CDR3 consists of 12 residues. Germline V gives CDR1 MNHEY, CDR2 SVGAGI. V dropped 4 bases and J dropped 8 bases, with 10 bases sitting between them. The CDR3 DNA reads TGTGCCAGCAGTTCCCCCGTTGGTACGCAGTATTTT. It specifies CASSSPVGTQYF.

The chain carries TRBV28 and TRBJ2-6; perhaps TRBD1 as D (6 bases). The CDR3 spans 15 residues. V lost 6 bases to trimming and J lost 0 bases, with 9 bases between them. Germline loops: CDR1 MDHEN, CDR2 SYDVKM. The CDR3 loop reads CASSRGGSGANVLTF. DNA of the CDR3: TGTGCCAGCAGCCGAGGGGGCTCTGGGGCCAACGTCCTGACTTTC.

The chain is built from TRBV9 and TRBJ2-7, with D possibly being TRBD2 (6 bases). Germline CDR1 is SGDLS and CDR2 is YYNGEE. The CDR3 runs 13 residues. With 0 bases removed from V and 7 bases from J, the gap between germline ends came to 11 bases. CDR3 nucleotides: TGTGCCAGCAGCGTAGGTCAAGGGAGGGAGCAGTACTTC. Protein: CASSVGQGREQYF. The full variable domain, its missing parts supplied by reference TRBV9 and TRBJ2-7, is DSGVTQTPKHLITATGQRVTLRCSPRSGDLSVYWYQQSLDQGLQFLIQYYNGEERAKGNILERFSAQQFPDLHSELNLSSLELGDSALYFCASSVGQGREQYFGPGTRLTVT.

The chain has TRBV28 and TRBJ2-7; 8 bases match TRBD1. Germline CDR1 is MDHEN and CDR2 is SYDVKM. CDR3 length: 15 residues. Germline trimming cut 6 bases from V and 3 bases from J; bases unmatched to any gene: 10. CDR3 in amino acids: CASRQTGVYYYEQYF. The CDR3 nucleotides are TGTGCCAGCAGACAGACAGGGGTCTATTACTACGAGCAGTACTTC.

The sample holds one count of this clone. The chain joins TRBV15 to TRBJ2-4; D perhaps matches TRBD2 (6 bases). The germline V gene encodes CDR1 LNHNV and CDR2 YYDKDF (reference sequence). The length of the CDR3 is 16 residues. Trimming took 1 base from V and 0 from J, leaving 10 bases between them. CDR3 coding DNA: TGTGCCACCAGCAGAGGGGGGGTGATAGCCAAAAACATTCAGTACTTC. Translated, it gives CATSRGGVIAKNIQYF.

The rearrangement joins TRBV18 to TRBJ2-7; 9 nucleotides agree with TRBD1. CDR1 is KGHSH, CDR2 LQKENI, per germline. V shed 5 bases, J shed 8 bases, and the junction held 4 bases outside the gene matches. The CDR3 totals 12 residues. Written as DNA, the CDR3 is TGTGCCAGCTCATCGGACAGGGGAAAGCAGTACTTC. Translated, it gives CASSSDRGKQYF.

This sequence joins TRBV7-2 and TRBJ2-1; D is uncertain. Trimming removed 7 bases from V and 2 bases from J, with 3 bases in between. The CDR3 consists of 11 residues. Germline CDR1 and CDR2: SGHTA and FQGNSA. The CDR3 DNA is TGTGCCAGCAACGCCTACAATGAGCAGTTCTTC. Translated, it gives CASNAYNEQFF.

This chain connects TRBV10-3 to TRBJ2-1, with a weak D call TRBD2 (5 bases). Deletions cut 5 bases from V and 7 bases from J, with 6 bases between. Germline lookup yields CDR1 ENHRY and CDR2 SYGVKD. The length of the CDR3 is 11 residues. The CDR3 sequence is CAISPGNEQFF. Written as DNA, the CDR3 is TGTGCCATCAGTCCGGGGAATGAGCAGTTCTTC.

This sequence joins TRBV7-2 and TRBJ2-7; 7 bases line up with TRBD1. CDR1 SGHTA and CDR2 FQGNSA come from the germline V gene. This CDR3 comprises 15 residues. J was trimmed by 5 bases and V by 3 bases; bases with no gene match: 10. The CDR3, as DNA: TGTGCCAGCAGCTTGATGCTGGACAGGAGCGACGAGCAGTACTTC. Protein: CASSLMLDRSDEQYF.

The chain combines TRBV4-1 with TRBJ2-1; TRBD2 agrees at 12 bases. CDR1 and CDR2 from the germline V gene are MGHRA and YSYEKL. V lost 0 bases to trimming and J lost 12 bases; unmatched junction nucleotides: 15. This CDR3 has 18 residues. CDR3 bases: TGCGCCAGCAGCCAAGATTGGTGGACTAGCGGGAAGCGAAAAGTGCAGTTCTTC. It encodes CASSQDWWTSGKRKVQFF.

This chain connects TRBV28 to TRBJ2-7; possible D gene TRBD1, 5 bases. Germline values: CDR1 MDHEN, CDR2 SYDVKM. The CDR3 has 16 residues. With 6 bases removed from V and 4 bases from J, the gap between germline ends came to 22 bases. CDR3 sequence reads: CASRMTQDGNSYEQYF. The CDR3, as DNA: TGTGCCAGCAGGATGACACAGGACGGAAACTCTTACGAGCAGTACTTC.

The chain joins TRBV5-1 to TRBJ1-2; 9 nucleotides match TRBD1. The junction had 8 bases not matched to a gene; V was cut back by 6 bases and J by 8 bases. Germline-derived CDR1 and CDR2 are SGHRS and YFSETQ. This CDR3 contains 13 residues. The CDR3 is CASNTGGDGGYTF. For the CDR3, the DNA is TGCGCCAGCAATACAGGGGGCGACGGCGGCTACACCTTC.

The CDR3 protein is CASRTFDTEAFF. CDR3 nucleotides: TGTGCCAGCAGGACCTTTGACACTGAAGCTTTCTTT. The rearrangement uses TRBV28 and TRBJ1-1; D ambiguous. Trimming stripped 6 bases from V and 3 bases from J, with 8 bases between. Germline V gives CDR1 MDHEN, CDR2 SYDVKM. This CDR3 has 12 residues.

The chain is built from TRBV6-6 and TRBJ1-5; D is undetermined. The germline CDR1 and CDR2 sequences are MNHNY and SVGAGI (reference sequence). This CDR3 has 16 amino acids. Trimming removed 7 bases from V and 4 bases from J, with 20 bases in between. In nucleotides, the CDR3 is TGTGCCAGCACCTATGGGGAGCAAGGGCGAAATCAGCCCCAGCATTTT. Translating it yields CASTYGEQGRNQPQHF.

CDR3 region: CASNLDSYQPQHF. The CDR3 bases are TGTGCCAGCAACCTGGACAGCTATCAGCCCCAGCATTTT. This chain uses TRBV28 with TRBJ1-5; possible D gene TRBD1, 6 bases. CDR3 length equals 13 residues. Between the trimmed V and J ends, which lost 7 bases and 5 bases, there was a span of 12 bases. Germline V gene data show CDR1 as MDHEN and CDR2 as SYDVKM.

The CDR3 region has the DNA TGTGCCAGCAGTACGACAGGGAATGGCTACACCTTC. It encodes CASSTTGNGYTF. The rearrangement uses TRBV6-5 and TRBJ1-2; 7 bases are shared with TRBD1. Per germline, CDR1 MNHEY and CDR2 SVGAGI. The V segment lost 5 bases and the J segment 6 bases; nucleotides outside the gene matches: 3. The CDR3 covers 12 residues.

This clone was recorded only once. This chain connects TRBV5-4 to TRBJ2-7, with TRBD1 matching 7 bases. There are 14 residues in the CDR3. From germline, CDR1 is SGHNT and CDR2 YYREEE (reference sequence). After removal of 4 bases from V and 2 bases from J, the junction contained 6 bases not matched to a gene. In DNA form, the CDR3 reads TGTGCCAGCAGCCCCACCGGGACAGCCTACGAGCAGTACTTC. Protein: CASSPTGTAYEQYF.

The chain combines TRBV1 with TRBJ2-1; the table's D call, TRBD2, was not checked against the DNA. TRBV1 is given as a pseudogene. The CDR3 runs to 17 residues. The CDR3 region has the DNA TGCACCAGCAGCCAAGATAGGCCTAGCGGGAAGGTCAATGAGCAGTTCTTC. This sequence encodes CTSSQDRPSGKVNEQFF.

J is TRBJ2-1 and V is TRBV5-1; D is unclear. CDR1 SGHRS and CDR2 YFSETQ come from the germline V gene. The CDR3 consists of 15 residues. V lost 1 base to trimming and J lost 3 bases, with 11 bases between them. In DNA form, the CDR3 reads TGCGCCAGCAGCTTGTCTCTAGGGAACTACAATGAGCAGTTCTTC. Its protein product is CASSLSLGNYNEQFF.

The V call is TRBV5-1, the J call TRBJ2-1; TRBD2 agrees at 11 bases. V lost 0 bases and J lost 9; bases outside the gene matches: 11. Germline V lookup: CDR1 SGHRS, CDR2 YFSETQ. The CDR3 spans 17 residues. The CDR3: CASSLDGGLAGGGEQFF. The CDR3 coding sequence is TGCGCCAGCAGCTTGGACGGTGGCCTAGCGGGAGGAGGTGAGCAGTTCTTC.